Presented here are 12 T cell receptor beta chains from one specimen sequenced in a study of T cells in Graves' hyperthyroidism and ophthalmopathy. TCR beta CDR3 regions were amplified from RNA transcripts. The HTBI primer set was used in a first-round RT-PCR of the TCR CDR3. A single record per CDR3 protein comes from TCRdb applying MiXCR to the multiplex PCR reads. The profile shows about 59,000 distinct CDR3 sequences, around 50% of them singletons. Specimen: blood. The receptors were sampled from a woman aged 60-70 years with Graves' ophthalmopathy.

Comment on this clonotype: Germline is not matched at one junction end, which may reflect a read error. The CDR3 DNA follows: TGTGCCAGCAGCCATGAACAGGGGGTTTGGACCCAGTACTTC. Its protein is CASSHEQGVWTQYF. This chain connects TRBV4-1 to TRBJ2-5, with 8 bases identical to TRBD1. The CDR3 consists of 14 residues. CDR1 and CDR2 (germline): MGHRA, YSYEKL.

This clonotype was seen at least ten times. The chain employs TRBV11-3 and TRBJ2-1; 9 nucleotides match TRBD2. CDR1 SGHNT and CDR2 YENEEA come from the germline V gene. CDR3 length: 19 amino acids. With V trimmed by 1 base and J by 3 bases, 13 bases remained unmatched. Here the CDR3 DNA reads TGTGCCAGCAGCTTAGGGGAGCGGGAGGCCGCCAGTGACTACAATGAGCAGTTCTTC. Translation: CASSLGEREAASDYNEQFF.

The sample holds many counts of this clonotype. The CDR3 protein is CASSLLSGGLNEQFF. In nucleotides, the CDR3 is TGTGCCAGCAGCTTACTGAGCGGGGGATTGAATGAGCAGTTCTTC. The chain combines TRBV7-3 with TRBJ2-1, with 8 bases lining up with TRBD2. Trimming took 2 bases from V and 7 from J; bases not matched to a gene: 7. There are 15 residues in the CDR3. CDR1 is SGHTA and CDR2 is FQGTGA in the germline V gene.

Points on this clonotype: The conserved phenylalanine or tryptophan normally closing the CDR3 is absent here, so this likely arose from a read error. The rearrangement joins TRBV11-2 to TRBJ2-7; possibly TRBD1 for D (5 bases). The CDR3 runs 15 residues. Germline assignment: CDR1 SGHAT and CDR2 FQNNGV. The CDR3: CASSSPKGFSFEQYS. The CDR3 DNA sequence: TGTGCCAGCAGCTCCCCAAAGGGGTTCTCCTTCGAGCAGTACTCC.

At least ten counts were recorded for this clonotype. The chain carries TRBV14 and TRBJ1-2; no clear D. There are 15 residues in the CDR3. The germline V gene has CDR1 SGHDN and CDR2 FVKESK. Trimming took 5 bases from V and 4 from J, leaving 17 bases between them. The CDR3 DNA sequence: TGTGCCAGCAGCTACTCCGGGAGCTTGACCTATGGCTACACCTTC. It codes for CASSYSGSLTYGYTF.

The chain combines TRBV12-3 or TRBV12-4 with TRBJ1-5; perhaps TRBD1 as D (6 bases). V lost 7 bases and J lost 7, with 23 bases in between. This CDR3 contains 16 residues. The CDR3 DNA reads TGTGCCAGCATTTCTTCGGGGGCGGACAAGGGGCAGCCCCAGCATTTT. It yields the protein CASISSGADKGQPQHF.

V is TRBV6-5 and J is TRBJ2-2, with 11 bases aligning to TRBD2. CDR1 is MNHEY and CDR2 is SVGAGI in the germline V gene. This CDR3 has 16 amino acids. V was pared by 6 bases and J by 5 bases, with 8 bases of the junction left unmatched. The CDR3 DNA follows: TGTGCCAGCAGACCCTTCCTAGCGGGGGGTACCGGGGAGCTGTTTTTT. Its protein product is CASRPFLAGGTGELFF.

This clonotype is classed as medium-sized. The chain carries TRBV29-1 and TRBJ1-2; 11 bases match TRBD1. The CDR3 consists of 13 residues. J was trimmed by 1 base and V by 6 bases; bases with no gene match: 1. The germline V gene has CDR1 SQVTM and CDR2 ANQGSEA. The CDR3 DNA reads as TGCAGCGTAGGGACAGGGGGTAACTATGGCTACACCTTC. It codes for CSVGTGGNYGYTF.

This clonotype was recorded many times. The chain employs TRBV5-1 and TRBJ1-1, with 9 positions matching TRBD1. J lost 0 bases, V lost 5 bases, and 11 bases had no gene match. The CDR3 loop spans 17 amino acids. The V gene's germline CDR1 is SGHRS and CDR2 YFSETQ. Here the CDR3 reads CASRVGEGQGMNTEAFF. CDR3 nucleotides: TGCGCCAGCAGGGTTGGGGAGGGACAGGGCATGAACACTGAAGCTTTCTTT. Full variable domain (remainder filled in from reference TRBV5-1 and TRBJ1-1): KAGVTQTPRYLIKTRGQQVTLSCSPISGHRSVSWYQQTPGQGLQFLFEYFSETQRNKGNFPGRFSGRQFSNSRSEMNVSTLELGDSALYLCASRVGEGQGMNTEAFFGQGTRLTVV.

The chain carries TRBV7-9 and TRBJ1-1; D remains unclear. V lost 5 bases, J lost 3 bases, and 4 bases lay in between. The CDR3 loop spans 11 amino acids. The V gene's germline CDR1 is SEHNR and CDR2 FQNEAQ (reference sequence). CDR3: CASSRDTEAFF. The CDR3 DNA reads as TGTGCCAGCAGCCGAGACACTGAAGCTTTCTTT. Based on the CDR3 plus reference TRBV7-9 and TRBJ1-1, the full variable domain is DTGVSQNPRHKITKRGQNVTFRCDPISEHNRLYWYRQTLGQGPEFLTYFQNEAQLEKSRLLSDRFSAERPKGSFSTLEIQRTEQGDSAMYLCASSRDTEAFFGQGTRLTVV.

This clonotype has ten or more counts. This sequence joins TRBV6-1 and TRBJ1-5, with a possible D match to TRBD1 (6 bases). The ends were cut back, 6 bases at V and 7 bases at J, with 22 bases in the middle. CDR3 length: 16 amino acids. Germline CDR1 and CDR2: MNHNS and SASEGT. The CDR3 is CASSPSGGAIGQPQHF. The CDR3 DNA reads TGTGCCAGCAGCCCCTCGGGGGGGGCGATCGGGCAGCCCCAGCATTTT.

This clonotype came up many times. At one end, the junction sequence differs from germline, possibly due to a read error. V is TRBV19 and J is TRBJ1-1, with D perhaps TRBD1 (5 bases). This CDR3 has 15 residues. Germline assignment: CDR1 LNHDA and CDR2 SQIVND (reference sequence). The CDR3 protein is CASKARGNQPRPSVF. For the CDR3, the DNA is TGTGCCAGTAAGGCGCGGGGGAATCAACCTCGTCCGTCCGTTTTT.